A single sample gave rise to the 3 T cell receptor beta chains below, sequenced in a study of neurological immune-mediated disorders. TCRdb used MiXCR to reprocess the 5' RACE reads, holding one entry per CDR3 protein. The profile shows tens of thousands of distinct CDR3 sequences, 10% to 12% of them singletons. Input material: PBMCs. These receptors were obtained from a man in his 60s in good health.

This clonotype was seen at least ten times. CDR3 region: CSASYSLGNTIYF. The CDR3 coding sequence is TGCAGTGCTAGTTACAGCCTTGGAAACACCATATATTTT. The genes are TRBV20-1 and TRBJ1-3; no reliable D call. V lost 3 bases to trimming and J lost 3 bases, with 9 bases between them. Germline lookup yields CDR1 DFQATT and CDR2 SNEGSKA (reference sequence). There are 13 residues in the CDR3.

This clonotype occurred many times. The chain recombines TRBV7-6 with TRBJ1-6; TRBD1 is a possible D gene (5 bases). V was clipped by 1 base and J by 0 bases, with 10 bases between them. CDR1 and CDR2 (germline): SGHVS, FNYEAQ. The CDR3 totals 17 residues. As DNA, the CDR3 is TGTGCCAGCAGCTTAGATGGGGCGAGCTCCTATAATTCACCCCTCCACTTT. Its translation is CASSLDGASSYNSPLHF.

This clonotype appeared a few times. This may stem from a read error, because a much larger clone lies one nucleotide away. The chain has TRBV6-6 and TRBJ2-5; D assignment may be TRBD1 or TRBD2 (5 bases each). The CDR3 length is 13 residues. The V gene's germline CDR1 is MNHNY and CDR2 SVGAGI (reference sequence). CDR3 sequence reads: CVSSYRGEETQYF. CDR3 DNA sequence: TGTGTCAGCAGTTATCGAGGGGAAGAGACCCAGTACTTC.